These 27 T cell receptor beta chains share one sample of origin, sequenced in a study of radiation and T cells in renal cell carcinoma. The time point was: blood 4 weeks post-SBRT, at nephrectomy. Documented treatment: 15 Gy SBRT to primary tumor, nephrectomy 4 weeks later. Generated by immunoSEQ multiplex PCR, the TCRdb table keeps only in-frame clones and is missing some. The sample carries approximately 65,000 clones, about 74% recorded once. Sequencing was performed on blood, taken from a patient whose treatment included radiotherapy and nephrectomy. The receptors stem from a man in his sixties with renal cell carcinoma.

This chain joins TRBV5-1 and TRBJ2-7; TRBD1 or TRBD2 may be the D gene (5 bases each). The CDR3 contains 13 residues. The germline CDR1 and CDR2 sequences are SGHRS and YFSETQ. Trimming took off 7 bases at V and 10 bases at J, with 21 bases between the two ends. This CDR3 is CASRGTLSEVQYV. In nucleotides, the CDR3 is TGCGCCAGCCGGGGCACTCTAAGCGAAGTCCAGTACGTC.

CDR3 sequence reads: CAWSGVGWTEAFF. For the CDR3, the DNA is TGTGCCTGGAGCGGTGTGGGTTGGACTGAAGCTTTCTTT. The chain employs TRBV30 and TRBJ1-1; no firm D call. In germline, CDR1 is GTSNPN, CDR2 SVGIG (reference sequence). V gave up 3 bases and J gave up 5 bases, with 13 bases separating them. This CDR3 comprises 13 residues.

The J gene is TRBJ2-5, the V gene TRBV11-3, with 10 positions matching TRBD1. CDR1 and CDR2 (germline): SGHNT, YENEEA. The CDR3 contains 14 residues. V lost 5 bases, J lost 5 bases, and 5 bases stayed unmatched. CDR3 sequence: CASSAGTGEETQYF. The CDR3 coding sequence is TGTGCCAGCAGCGCTGGGACAGGGGAGGAGACCCAGTACTTC.

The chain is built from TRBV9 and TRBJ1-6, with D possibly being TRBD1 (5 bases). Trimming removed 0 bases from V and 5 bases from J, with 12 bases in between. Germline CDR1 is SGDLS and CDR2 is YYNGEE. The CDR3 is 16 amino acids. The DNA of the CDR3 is TGTGCCAGCAGCGTAGACGTCAGGGTGGATAATTCACCCCTCCACTTT. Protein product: CASSVDVRVDNSPLHF. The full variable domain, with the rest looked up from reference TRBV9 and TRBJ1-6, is DSGVTQTPKHLITATGQRVTLRCSPRSGDLSVYWYQQSLDQGLQFLIQYYNGEERAKGNILERFSAQQFPDLHSELNLSSLELGDSALYFCASSVDVRVDNSPLHFGNGTRLTVT.

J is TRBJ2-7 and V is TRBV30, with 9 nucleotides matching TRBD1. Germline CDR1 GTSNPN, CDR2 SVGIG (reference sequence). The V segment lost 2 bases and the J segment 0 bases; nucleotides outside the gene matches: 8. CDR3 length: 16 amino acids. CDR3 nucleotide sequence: TGTGCCTGGAGTTCTTCCGGGACAGGGACCTCCTACGAGCAGTACTTC. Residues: CAWSSSGTGTSYEQYF.

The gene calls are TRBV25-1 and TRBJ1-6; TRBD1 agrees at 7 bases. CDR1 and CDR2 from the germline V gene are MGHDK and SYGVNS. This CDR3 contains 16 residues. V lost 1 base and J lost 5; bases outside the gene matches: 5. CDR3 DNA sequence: TGTGCCAGCAGTGAATTAGGCGGGACAGATAATTCACCCCTCCACTTT. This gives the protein CASSELGGTDNSPLHF.

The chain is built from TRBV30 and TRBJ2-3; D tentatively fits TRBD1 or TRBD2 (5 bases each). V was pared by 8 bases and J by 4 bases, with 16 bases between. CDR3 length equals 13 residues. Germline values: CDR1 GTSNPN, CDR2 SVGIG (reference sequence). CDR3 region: CAREGSTSDTQYF. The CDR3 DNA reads TGTGCCCGAGAGGGGAGTACATCAGATACGCAGTATTTT. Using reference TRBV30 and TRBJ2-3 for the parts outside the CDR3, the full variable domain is SQTIHQWPATLVQPVGSPLSLECTVEGTSNPNLYWYRQAAGRGLQLLFYSVGIGQISSEVPQNLSASRPQDRQFILSSKKLLLSDSGFYLCAREGSTSDTQYFGPGTRLTVL.

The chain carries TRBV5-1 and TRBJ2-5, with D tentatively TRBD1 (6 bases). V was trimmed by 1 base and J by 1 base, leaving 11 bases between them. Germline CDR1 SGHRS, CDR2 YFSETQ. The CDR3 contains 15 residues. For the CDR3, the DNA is TGCGCCAGCAGCTTGACCCCAGGGGCCCAAGAGACCCAGTACTTC. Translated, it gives CASSLTPGAQETQYF.

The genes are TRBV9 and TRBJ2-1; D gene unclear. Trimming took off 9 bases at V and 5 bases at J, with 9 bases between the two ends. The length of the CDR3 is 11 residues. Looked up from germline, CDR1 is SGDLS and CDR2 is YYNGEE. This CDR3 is CATGGDNEQFF. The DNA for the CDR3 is TGTGCCACCGGTGGAGACAATGAGCAGTTCTTC. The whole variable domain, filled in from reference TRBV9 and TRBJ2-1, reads DSGVTQTPKHLITATGQRVTLRCSPRSGDLSVYWYQQSLDQGLQFLIQYYNGEERAKGNILERFSAQQFPDLHSELNLSSLELGDSALYFCATGGDNEQFFGPGTRLTVL.

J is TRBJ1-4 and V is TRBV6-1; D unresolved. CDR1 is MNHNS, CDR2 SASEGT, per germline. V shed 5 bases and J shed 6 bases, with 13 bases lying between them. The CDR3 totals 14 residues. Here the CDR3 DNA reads TGTGCCAGCAGTCGGACTGAGAGGGATGAAAAACTGTTTTTT. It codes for CASSRTERDEKLFF.

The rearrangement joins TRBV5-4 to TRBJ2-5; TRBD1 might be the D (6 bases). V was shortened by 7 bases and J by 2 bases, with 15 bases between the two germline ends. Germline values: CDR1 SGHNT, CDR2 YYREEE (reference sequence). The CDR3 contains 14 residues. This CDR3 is CASASGTTQETQYF. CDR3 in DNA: TGTGCCAGCGCCTCCGGGACAACTCAAGAGACCCAGTACTTC.

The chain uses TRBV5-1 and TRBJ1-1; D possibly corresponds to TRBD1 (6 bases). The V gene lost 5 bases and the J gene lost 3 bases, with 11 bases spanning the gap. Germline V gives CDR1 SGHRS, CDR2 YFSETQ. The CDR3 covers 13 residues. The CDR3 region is CASRNRVDTEAFF. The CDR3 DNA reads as TGCGCCAGCAGAAACAGGGTTGACACTGAAGCTTTCTTT. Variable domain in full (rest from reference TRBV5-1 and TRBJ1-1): KAGVTQTPRYLIKTRGQQVTLSCSPISGHRSVSWYQQTPGQGLQFLFEYFSETQRNKGNFPGRFSGRQFSNSRSEMNVSTLELGDSALYLCASRNRVDTEAFFGQGTRLTVV.

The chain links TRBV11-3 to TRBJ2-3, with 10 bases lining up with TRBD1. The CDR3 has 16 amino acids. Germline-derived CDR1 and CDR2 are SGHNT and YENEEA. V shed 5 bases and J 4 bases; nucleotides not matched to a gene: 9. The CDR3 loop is CASSRRDRGIADTQYF. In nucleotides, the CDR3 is TGTGCCAGCAGCCGCCGGGACAGGGGTATCGCAGATACGCAGTATTTT.

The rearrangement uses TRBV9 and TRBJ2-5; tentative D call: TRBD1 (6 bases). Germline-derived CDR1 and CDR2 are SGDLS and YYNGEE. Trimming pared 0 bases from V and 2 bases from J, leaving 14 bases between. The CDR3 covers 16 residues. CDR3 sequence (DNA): TGTGCCAGCAGCGTAGGTGGCAGGGGCCATCAAGAGACCCAGTACTTC. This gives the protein CASSVGGRGHQETQYF.

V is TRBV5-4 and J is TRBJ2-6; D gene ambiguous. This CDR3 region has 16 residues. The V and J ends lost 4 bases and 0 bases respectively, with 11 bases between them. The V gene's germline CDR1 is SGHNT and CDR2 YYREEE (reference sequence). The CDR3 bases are TGTGCCAGCAGCGGTCCCTTCGGCTCTGGGGCCAACGTCCTGACTTTC. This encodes CASSGPFGSGANVLTF.

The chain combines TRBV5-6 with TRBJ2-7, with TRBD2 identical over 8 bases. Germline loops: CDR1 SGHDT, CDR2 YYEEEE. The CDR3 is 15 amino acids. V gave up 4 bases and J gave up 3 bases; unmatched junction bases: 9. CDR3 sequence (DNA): TGTGCCAGCAGCACGAGAGCGGGGGCAGACTACGAGCAGTACTTC. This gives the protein CASSTRAGADYEQYF.

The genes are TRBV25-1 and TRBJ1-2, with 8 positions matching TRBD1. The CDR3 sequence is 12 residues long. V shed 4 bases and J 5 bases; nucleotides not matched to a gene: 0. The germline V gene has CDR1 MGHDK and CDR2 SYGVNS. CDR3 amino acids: CASSGDRYGYTF. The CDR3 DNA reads TGTGCCAGCAGTGGGGACAGGTATGGCTACACCTTC.

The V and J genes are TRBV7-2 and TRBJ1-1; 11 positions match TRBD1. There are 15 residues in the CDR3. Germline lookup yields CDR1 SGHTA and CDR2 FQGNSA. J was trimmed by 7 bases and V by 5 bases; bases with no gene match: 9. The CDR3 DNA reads TGTGCCAGCAGCGATCGGACAGGGGGCGAAGATGAAGCTTTCTTT. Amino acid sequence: CASSDRTGGEDEAFF.

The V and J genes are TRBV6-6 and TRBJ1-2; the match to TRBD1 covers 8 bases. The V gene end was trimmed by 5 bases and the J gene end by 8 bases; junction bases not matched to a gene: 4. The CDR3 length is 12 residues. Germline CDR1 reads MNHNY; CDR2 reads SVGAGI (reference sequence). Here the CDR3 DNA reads TGTGCCAGCAGTCGGACAGGGACCGGCTACACCTTC. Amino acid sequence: CASSRTGTGYTF.

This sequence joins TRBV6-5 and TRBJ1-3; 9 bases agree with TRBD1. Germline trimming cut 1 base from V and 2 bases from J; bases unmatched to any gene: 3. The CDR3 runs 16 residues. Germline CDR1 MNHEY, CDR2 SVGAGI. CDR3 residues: CASSYFGQGTGNTIYF. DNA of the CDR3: TGTGCCAGCAGTTACTTCGGACAGGGGACTGGAAACACCATATATTTT.

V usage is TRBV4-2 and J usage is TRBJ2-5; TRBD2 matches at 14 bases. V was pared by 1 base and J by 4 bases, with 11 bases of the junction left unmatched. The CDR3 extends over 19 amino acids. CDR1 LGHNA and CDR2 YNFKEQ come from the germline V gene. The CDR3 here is CASSQGGLAGVVGGETQYF. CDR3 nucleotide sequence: TGTGCCAGCAGCCAAGGGGGACTAGCGGGAGTTGTGGGGGGAGAGACCCAGTACTTC.

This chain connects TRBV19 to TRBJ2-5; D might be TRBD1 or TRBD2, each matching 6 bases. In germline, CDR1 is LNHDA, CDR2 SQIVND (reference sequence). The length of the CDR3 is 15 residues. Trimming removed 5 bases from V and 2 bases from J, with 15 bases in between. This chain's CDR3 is CASSPLTGRQETQYF. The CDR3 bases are TGTGCCAGTAGTCCCCTCACAGGGAGGCAAGAGACCCAGTACTTC. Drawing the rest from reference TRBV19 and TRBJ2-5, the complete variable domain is DGGITQSPKYLFRKEGQNVTLSCEQNLNHDAMYWYRQDPGQGLRLIYYSQIVNDFQKGDIAEGYSVSREKKESFPLTVTSAQKNPTAFYLCASSPLTGRQETQYFGPGTRLLVL.

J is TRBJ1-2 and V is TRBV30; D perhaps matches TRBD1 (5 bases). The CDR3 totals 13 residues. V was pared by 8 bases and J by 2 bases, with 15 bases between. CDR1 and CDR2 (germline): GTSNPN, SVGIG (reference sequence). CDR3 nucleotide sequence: TGTGCCAGTAATGGGGGGGAGAACTATGGCTACACCTTC. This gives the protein CASNGGENYGYTF.

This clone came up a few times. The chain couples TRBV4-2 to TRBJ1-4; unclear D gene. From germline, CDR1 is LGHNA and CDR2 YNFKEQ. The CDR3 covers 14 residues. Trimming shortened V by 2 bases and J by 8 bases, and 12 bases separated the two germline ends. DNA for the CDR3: TGTGCCAGCAGCCAATCGTGGGGAGGCGAAAAACTGTTTTTT. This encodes CASSQSWGGEKLFF.

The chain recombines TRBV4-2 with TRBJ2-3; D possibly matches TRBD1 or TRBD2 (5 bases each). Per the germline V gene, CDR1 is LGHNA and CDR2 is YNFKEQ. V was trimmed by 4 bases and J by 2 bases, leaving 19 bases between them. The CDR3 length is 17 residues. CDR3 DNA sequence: TGTGCCAGCAGCCTCCGACCCGTTCGGGACGTCACAGATACGCAGTATTTT. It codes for CASSLRPVRDVTDTQYF.

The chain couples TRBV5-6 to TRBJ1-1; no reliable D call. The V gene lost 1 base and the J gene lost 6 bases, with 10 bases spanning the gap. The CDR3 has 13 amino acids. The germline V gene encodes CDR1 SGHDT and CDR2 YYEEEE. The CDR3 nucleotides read TGTGCCAGCAGCTTGTGGGCAGACTCTGAAGCTTTCTTT. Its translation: CASSLWADSEAFF. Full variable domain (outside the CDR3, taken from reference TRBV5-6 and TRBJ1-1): DAGVTQSPTHLIKTRGQQVTLRCSPKSGHDTVSWYQQALGQGPQFIFQYYEEEERQRGNFPDRFSGHQFPNYSSELNVNALLLGDSALYLCASSLWADSEAFFGQGTRLTVV.

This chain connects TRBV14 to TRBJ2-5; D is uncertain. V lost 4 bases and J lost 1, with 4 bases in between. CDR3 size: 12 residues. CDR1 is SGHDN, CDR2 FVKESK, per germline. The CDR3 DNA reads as TGTGCCAGCAGCCCCCCCCAAGAGACCCAGTACTTC. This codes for CASSPPQETQYF.